This is a list of T cell receptor beta chains from one sample in a study of control samples from healthy donors and cancer patients. Repertoires were generated with immunoSEQ multiplex PCR, while TCRdb's copy carries only in-frame clones and drops some. The sample contains around 100,000 clones, less than 90% of which appear only once. The sequencing input was blood. These receptor sequences come from a woman aged 45-60 years in good health. Both conserved end residues are part of each CDR3. Each record gives: clone size, D gene, CDR3 length, V gene, J gene, CDR3 protein, CDR3 DNA. D genes are given only for firm matches. Clone sizes are given selectively: once, few, many, or a class where the clone is expanded.

.	TRBD1	14	TRBV19	TRBJ2-1	CASSIKGGNRGQFF	TGTGCCAGTAGTATAAAAGGGGGTAACAGGGGGCAGTTCTTC
.	.	12	TRBV13	TRBJ1-4	CASSLRTKRLFF	TGTGCCAGCAGCCTTCGGACAAAAAGACTGTTTTTT
.	.	15	TRBV18	TRBJ1-4	CASSFYRATNEKLFF	TGTGCCAGCTCATTCTACAGGGCAACTAATGAAAAACTGTTTTTT
.	TRBD1	16	TRBV24-1	TRBJ2-5	CATSTPYPTGAGTQYF	TGTGCCACCAGCACCCCGTACCCGACAGGGGCTGGGACCCAGTACTTC
once	.	14	TRBV5-1	TRBJ1-1	CASSSLGGGTEAFF	TGCGCCAGCAGCTCCCTAGGAGGTGGGACTGAAGCTTTCTTT
.	TRBD2	19	TRBV18	TRBJ2-2	CASSPGTLSGRTDTGELFF	TGTGCCAGCTCACCAGGCACCCTTAGCGGGAGGACCGACACCGGGGAGCTGTTTTTT
once	TRBD2	13	TRBV7-3	TRBJ2-1	CASSLGLANEQFF	TGTGCCAGCAGCTTAGGACTAGCCAATGAGCAGTTCTTC
.	.	15	TRBV15	TRBJ2-5	CATSRDHDIQETQYF	TGTGCCACCAGCAGAGATCACGACATCCAAGAGACCCAGTACTTC
.	.	16	TRBV19	TRBJ1-1	CASSNRARGGNTEAFF	TGTGCCAGTAGTAACAGGGCTCGGGGGGGGAACACTGAAGCTTTCTTT
.	.	15	TRBV14	TRBJ2-2	CASSPDRLAHGELFF	TGTGCCAGCAGCCCCGACCGCCTAGCGCACGGGGAGCTGTTTTTT
.	.	11	TRBV7-8	TRBJ2-5	CASSIQETQYF	TGTGCCAGCAGCATCCAAGAGACCCAGTACTTC
.	.	10	TRBV2	TRBJ1-2	CASSGDGYTF	TGTGCCAGCAGTGGGGATGGCTACACCTTC
.	.	13	TRBV18	TRBJ2-7	CASSKQGGDEQYF	TGTGCCAGCTCAAAACAGGGTGGGGACGAGCAGTACTTC
.	.	11	TRBV20-1	TRBJ1-2	CSARSRSGYTF	TGCAGTGCCAGATCTCGGTCTGGCTACACCTTC
once	TRBD2	17	TRBV4-3	TRBJ2-1	CASSQVSSGRGYNEQFF	TGCGCCAGCAGCCAAGTCTCTAGCGGGAGAGGTTACAATGAGCAGTTCTTC
.	.	12	TRBV2	TRBJ2-4	CASSLAKNIQYF	TGTGCCAGCAGTCTAGCCAAAAACATTCAGTACTTC
.	.	17	TRBV7-9	TRBJ1-3	CASSRNGGASSGNTIYF	TGTGCCAGCAGCCGGAACGGGGGAGCAAGCTCTGGAAACACCATATATTTT
.	.	16	TRBV6-6	TRBJ2-1	CASTTVGDFRYNEQFF	TGTGCCAGCACTACCGTAGGTGACTTCCGTTACAATGAGCAGTTCTTC
.	.	14	TRBV18	TRBJ2-5	CASSPNPTGKTQYF	TGTGCCAGCTCACCAAACCCCACGGGGAAGACCCAGTACTTC
.	.	12	TRBV29-1	TRBJ2-3	CRGGSSTDTQYF	TGCAGGGGTGGGTCTAGCACAGATACGCAGTATTTT
.	.	13	TRBV7-3	TRBJ2-5	CASSLAGLETQYF	TGTGCCAGCAGCTTAGCAGGGCTCGAGACCCAGTACTTC
.	TRBD2	17	TRBV10-3	TRBJ2-3	CAMTTPGLAGATDTQYF	TGTGCCATGACCACCCCGGGACTAGCGGGAGCCACAGATACGCAGTATTTT
once	.	15	TRBV5-8	TRBJ2-6	CASSLLGSGANVLTF	TGTGCCAGCAGCTTATTAGGCTCTGGGGCCAACGTCCTGACTTTC
.	.	14	TRBV5-6	TRBJ1-3	CASSFMLSGNTIYF	TGTGCCAGCAGCTTTATGCTCTCTGGAAACACCATATATTTT
.	.	13	TRBV29-1	TRBJ1-3	CSVEAPSGNTIYF	TGCAGCGTTGAGGCGCCCTCTGGAAACACCATATATTTT
.	TRBD2	18	TRBV18	TRBJ2-3	CASSPPVGLAEYTDTQYF	TGTGCCAGCTCACCACCGGTGGGACTAGCGGAATACACAGATACGCAGTATTTT
.	TRBD1	16	TRBV19	TRBJ1-1	CASSIKVAGGAYEAFF	TGTGCCAGTAGTATAAAAGTAGCAGGGGGCGCCTATGAAGCTTTCTTT
.	TRBD2	15	TRBV15	TRBJ2-5	CATSKAGGIAETQYF	TGTGCCACCAGCAAAGCGGGGGGGATCGCGGAGACCCAGTACTTC
.	.	13	TRBV6-5	TRBJ1-1	CASNPGGGRKAFF	TGTGCCAGCAATCCCGGGGGGGGGCGCAAAGCTTTCTTT
.	.	18	TRBV19	TRBJ1-3	CASRHPGVTVSSGNTIYF	TGTGCCAGTAGACATCCAGGTGTGACCGTCTCCTCTGGAAACACCATATATTTT
.	.	14	TRBV7-9	TRBJ2-5	CASIGRAGLETQYF	TGTGCCAGCATTGGTAGGGCGGGGCTTGAGACCCAGTACTTC
.	TRBD1	14	TRBV19	TRBJ1-1	CASQPRHRGERAFF	TGTGCCAGCCAGCCCAGGCACAGGGGTGAGCGGGCTTTCTTT
.	TRBD1	14	TRBV6-5	TRBJ2-7	CASSLDRVLGEQYF	TGTGCCAGCAGCCTGGACAGGGTACTTGGCGAGCAGTACTTC
once	.	15	TRBV4-1	TRBJ2-3	CASSQVTASTDTQYF	TGCGCCAGCAGCCAAGTGACAGCCAGCACAGATACGCAGTATTTT
.	.	13	TRBV11-2	TRBJ1-1	CASSLESVSEAFF	TGTGCCAGCAGCTTAGAGAGCGTGTCTGAAGCTTTCTTT
few	.	11	TRBV20-1	TRBJ1-2	CSASPTLGYTF	TGCAGTGCTAGTCCCACCCTTGGCTACACCTTC
.	.	14	TRBV18	TRBJ2-1	CASSEYEEIGEQFF	TGTGCCAGCTCAGAGTATGAGGAAATCGGTGAGCAGTTCTTC
.	.	13	TRBV24-1	TRBJ2-1	CATSDLPWDEQFF	TGTGCCACCAGTGATTTGCCCTGGGATGAGCAGTTCTTC
.	.	14	TRBV30	TRBJ2-1	CAWTAESKDNEQFF	TGTGCCTGGACGGCGGAATCAAAGGACAATGAGCAGTTCTTC
.	.	15	TRBV11-2	TRBJ2-7	CASSLGPSHSYEQYF	TGTGCCAGCAGCTTAGGACCGTCCCACTCCTACGAGCAGTACTTC
.	.	14	TRBV7-9	TRBJ1-2	CASSYPGTDYGYTF	TGTGCCAGCAGCTACCCCGGGACGGACTATGGCTACACCTTC
.	.	14	TRBV7-9	TRBJ1-5	CASSLGGSHQPQHF	TGTGCCAGCAGCTTAGGGGGTTCCCACCAGCCCCAGCATTTT
.	TRBD1	14	TRBV2	TRBJ1-4	CASIGPGGLEKLFF	TGTGCCAGCATAGGACCAGGGGGCTTGGAAAAACTGTTTTTT
.	.	12	TRBV6-1	TRBJ1-5	CASSEGWQPQHF	TGTGCCAGCAGTGAAGGGTGGCAGCCCCAGCATTTT
.	TRBD1	19	TRBV7-8	TRBJ2-5	CASSTPRTVGTGLGETQYF	TGTGCCAGCAGCACCCCTCGGACGGTGGGGACAGGGCTTGGAGAGACCCAGTACTTC
.	.	16	TRBV4-3	TRBJ1-3	CASSQEQVLSGNTIYF	TGCGCCAGCAGCCAAGAACAAGTCCTATCTGGAAACACCATATATTTT
.	.	13	TRBV12-3/TRBV12-4	TRBJ1-4	CASSLGEIEKLFF	TGTGCCAGCAGTTTGGGGGAAATTGAAAAACTGTTTTTT
few	.	13	TRBV30	TRBJ2-7	CAWGTETFYEQYF	TGTGCCTGGGGGACCGAAACTTTTTACGAGCAGTACTTC
.	.	15	TRBV7-2	TRBJ2-1	CASSLVSSPRGAGFF	TGTGCCAGCAGCTTAGTGTCTAGCCCGAGGGGAGCTGGGTTCTTC
.	.	13	TRBV27	TRBJ1-4	CASSIRTGEKLFF	TGTGCCAGCAGTATTCGGACGGGCGAAAAACTGTTTTTT
.	.	16	TRBV18	TRBJ1-5	CASSLSGQKGNQPQHF	TGTGCCAGCTCCCTATCCGGACAGAAAGGCAATCAGCCCCAGCATTTT